Following are 24 T cell receptor beta chains from one sample sequenced in a study of cytomegalovirus exposure and HLA in healthy donors. The PCR used 60 Vbeta and 13 Jbeta primers. Assay: immunoSEQ multiplex PCR; the TCRdb copy retains only in-frame clones and omits some. The sample has some 120,000 clones, 65% to 80% seen once. The sequencing sample was made of PBMCs. Every receptor here comes from a female donor in good health and CMV-seronegative.

This clone was observed a handful of times. V usage is TRBV6-5 and J usage is TRBJ1-1; D gene uncertain. V was cut by 4 bases and J by 5 bases, with 20 bases left in between. The V gene's germline CDR1 is MNHEY and CDR2 SVGAGI. The CDR3 consists of 16 residues. CDR3 in amino acids: CASSSLRKVMVTEAFF. In DNA, the CDR3 is TGTGCCAGCAGTTCGCTGCGGAAGGTCATGGTTACTGAAGCTTTCTTT.

CDR3: CASSPRTGQETQYF. The CDR3 nucleotides read TGTGCCAGCAGCCCGCGGACAGGGCAAGAGACCCAGTACTTC. The V gene is TRBV7-2, the J gene TRBJ2-5; 8 bases map to TRBD1. Germline-derived CDR1 and CDR2 are SGHTA and FQGNSA. V dropped 5 bases and J dropped 2; count of bases not matched to a gene: 4. The CDR3 contains 14 residues.

The V call is TRBV7-9, the J call TRBJ2-7; 10 bases match TRBD1. CDR1 is SEHNR, CDR2 FQNEAQ, per germline (reference sequence). V dropped 3 bases and J dropped 2; count of bases not matched to a gene: 4. The CDR3 has 15 amino acids. This chain's CDR3 is CASSLIGQGAYEQYF. The CDR3 DNA follows: TGTGCCAGCAGCTTGATCGGACAGGGGGCCTACGAGCAGTACTTC.

This chain joins TRBV6-1 and TRBJ2-7, with 13 bases matching TRBD2. The CDR3 has 17 amino acids. Per germline, CDR1 MNHNS and CDR2 SASEGT. V lost 4 bases to trimming and J lost 4 bases; unmatched junction nucleotides: 10. CDR3 sequence (DNA): TGTGCCAGCAGTGGCACTAGCGGGGGGGCGAATCAGTACGAGCAGTACTTC. As protein: CASSGTSGGANQYEQYF.

This clone was seen a few times. The genes are TRBV5-6 and TRBJ1-3, with 8 positions matching TRBD1. The CDR3 covers 13 residues. Germline assignment: CDR1 SGHDT and CDR2 YYEEEE. The V and J ends lost 3 bases and 7 bases, in that order; junction bases with no gene match: 3. For the CDR3, the DNA is TGTGCCAGCAGCTCGACAGGGGTGAACACCATATATTTT. It specifies CASSSTGVNTIYF.

The genes are TRBV5-5 and TRBJ1-4; D is possibly TRBD1 (6 bases). In germline, CDR1 is SGHKS, CDR2 YYEKEE (reference sequence). The V and J ends lost 0 bases and 7 bases respectively, with 13 bases between them. CDR3 size: 15 residues. The CDR3 protein is CASSLGGQLGEKLFF. For the CDR3, the DNA is TGTGCCAGCAGCTTGGGCGGACAGCTCGGTGAAAAACTGTTTTTT. The full variable domain, completed using reference TRBV5-5 and TRBJ1-4, is DAGVTQSPTHLIKTRGQQVTLRCSPISGHKSVSWYQQVLGQGPQFIFQYYEKEERGRGNFPDRFSARQFPNYSSELNVNALLLGDSALYLCASSLGGQLGEKLFFGSGTQLSVL.

The chain is built from TRBV30 and TRBJ1-1; 7 bases are shared with TRBD1. The CDR3 runs 13 residues. With 6 bases clipped from V and 6 bases from J, the junction kept 10 bases outside the gene matches. Per the germline V gene, CDR1 is GTSNPN and CDR2 is SVGIG (reference sequence). The CDR3 here is CACLFRGTAEAFF. In DNA, the CDR3 is TGTGCCTGTTTGTTCCGGGGGACAGCTGAAGCTTTCTTT.

This chain joins TRBV9 and TRBJ1-5; a possible D gene is TRBD1 (5 bases). V dropped 0 bases and J dropped 3 bases, with 10 bases sitting between them. CDR1 is SGDLS and CDR2 is YYNGEE in the germline V gene. This CDR3 has 15 residues. The CDR3 here is CASSVGGGVNQPQHF. The CDR3 DNA follows: TGTGCCAGCAGCGTAGGTGGGGGGGTCAATCAGCCCCAGCATTTT. Together with reference TRBV9 and TRBJ1-5, the CDR3 gives the full variable domain: DSGVTQTPKHLITATGQRVTLRCSPRSGDLSVYWYQQSLDQGLQFLIQYYNGEERAKGNILERFSAQQFPDLHSELNLSSLELGDSALYFCASSVGGGVNQPQHFGDGTRLSIL.

V usage is TRBV7-9 and J usage is TRBJ2-2, with TRBD1 as a possible D gene (6 bases). Trimming cost V 4 bases and J 1 base, with 7 bases left between them. Germline loops: CDR1 SEHNR, CDR2 FQNEAQ (reference sequence). CDR3 length equals 14 residues. The CDR3 region is CASSSQGNTGELFF. In DNA form, the CDR3 reads TGTGCCAGCAGCTCACAGGGGAACACCGGGGAGCTGTTTTTT.

V gene TRBV4-3 combines with J gene TRBJ1-1; 10 bases agree with TRBD1. Germline V gene lookup returns CDR1 LGHNA and CDR2 YSLEER. After removal of 1 base from V and 6 bases from J, the junction contained 2 bases not matched to a gene. CDR3 length: 14 residues. CDR3 sequence reads: CASSQGGTGAEAFF. In DNA form, the CDR3 reads TGCGCCAGCAGCCAAGGAGGGACAGGGGCTGAAGCTTTCTTT.

The V and J genes are TRBV19 and TRBJ2-7; 9 bases match TRBD1. The CDR3 sequence is 16 residues long. CDR1 is LNHDA, CDR2 SQIVND, per germline (reference sequence). V lost 4 bases and J lost 2; bases outside the gene matches: 9. CDR3 region: CASSTPWGDRAYEQYF. The CDR3 DNA sequence: TGTGCCAGTAGTACCCCTTGGGGGGACAGGGCCTACGAGCAGTACTTC.

This clone occurred a few times. The rearrangement links TRBV29-1 to TRBJ1-2, with a tentative D call TRBD1 (6 bases). CDR1 is SQVTM and CDR2 is ANQGSEA in the germline V gene. The CDR3 covers 13 residues. Between the trimmed V and J ends, which lost 3 bases and 7 bases, there was a span of 15 bases. CDR3 nucleotides: TGCAGCGTTGAGGGCCCGGGGGGCTCTGGCTACACCTTC. Translation gives CSVEGPGGSGYTF.

This clone was seen just once. The chain employs TRBV30 and TRBJ2-2, with TRBD1 identical over 7 bases. CDR1 is GTSNPN, CDR2 SVGIG, per germline (reference sequence). V was clipped by 0 bases and J by 7 bases; unmatched bases: 5. This CDR3 region has 14 residues. The CDR3 loop is CAWSVGQANGELFF. The DNA of the CDR3 is TGTGCCTGGAGTGTAGGACAGGCCAACGGGGAGCTGTTTTTT.

This clone was counted a single time. V and J are TRBV2 and TRBJ1-1; 7 bases are shared with TRBD1. The trim removed 4 bases at V and 1 base at J, leaving 9 bases unmatched. Germline V gene data show CDR1 as SNHLY and CDR2 as FYNNEI. CDR3 length: 16 amino acids. The CDR3 spells CASSGRLGDRNTEAFF. The CDR3 bases are TGTGCCAGCAGTGGGAGGCTAGGGGACAGGAACACTGAAGCTTTCTTT.

This chain uses TRBV10-2 with TRBJ2-7, with TRBD1 matching over 9 bases. The CDR3 covers 14 residues. Germline V CDR1 and CDR2: WSHSY, SAAADI. J was trimmed by 4 bases and V by 6 bases; bases with no gene match: 7. The CDR3 is CASRGQGALYEQYF. The DNA for the CDR3 is TGCGCCAGCAGGGGACAGGGCGCCCTGTACGAGCAGTACTTC.

The chain carries TRBV7-4 and TRBJ1-5, with D hard to call. The germline CDR1 and CDR2 sequences are SGHVT and SQSDAQ. Deletions cut 1 base from V and 7 bases from J, with 14 bases between. The length of the CDR3 is 15 residues. The CDR3 sequence is CASSLEFWRRQPQHF. The CDR3 DNA sequence: TGTGCCAGCAGCTTAGAATTTTGGAGGAGACAGCCCCAGCATTTT.

The chain recombines TRBV7-6 with TRBJ1-1, with TRBD1 identical over 9 bases. Trimming at V came to 5 bases and at J to 4 bases, leaving 8 bases not matched to a gene. The germline V gene has CDR1 SGHVS and CDR2 FNYEAQ. The CDR3 covers 15 residues. The CDR3 protein is CASSPGTGWTTEAFF. The CDR3 bases are TGTGCCAGCAGCCCCGGGACAGGGTGGACCACTGAAGCTTTCTTT. Supplemented by reference TRBV7-6 and TRBJ1-1, the full variable domain reads GAGVSQSPRYKVTKRGQDVALRCDPISGHVSLYWYRQALGQGPEFLTYFNYEAQQDKSGLPNDRFSAERPEGSISTLTIQRTEQRDSAMYRCASSPGTGWTTEAFFGQGTRLTVV.

The rearrangement joins TRBV7-2 to TRBJ2-2, with 14 positions matching TRBD2. The CDR3 has 18 residues. The trim removed 3 bases at V and 5 bases at J, leaving 8 bases unmatched. Germline V gene sequence: CDR1 SGHTA, CDR2 FQGNSA. The CDR3 DNA reads TGTGCCAGCAGCTTGGACGTTCGACTAGCGGGGGGGACCGGGGAGCTGTTTTTT. Amino acids: CASSLDVRLAGGTGELFF.

The sample holds a few counts of this clone. This chain connects TRBV5-1 to TRBJ1-6; weak D call: TRBD1 (6 bases). Trimming stripped 0 bases from V and 6 bases from J, with 7 bases between. The germline gives CDR1 SGHRS, CDR2 YFSETQ. CDR3 length: 14 amino acids. CDR3 residues: CASSLDRANSPLHF. CDR3 coding DNA: TGCGCCAGCAGCTTGGACAGGGCTAATTCACCCCTCCACTTT.

The chain recombines TRBV25-1 with TRBJ2-3, with 10 bases fitting TRBD2. Germline V CDR1 and CDR2: MGHDK, SYGVNS. Trimming cost V 8 bases and J 4 bases; bases outside gene matches: 3. The CDR3 has 13 residues. CDR3 sequence reads: CASERGGADTQYF. The CDR3 region has the DNA TGTGCCAGCGAGCGGGGGGGGGCAGATACGCAGTATTTT.

V gene TRBV6-6 combines with J gene TRBJ1-6; 9 nucleotides match TRBD1. Trimming at V came to 5 bases and at J to 11 bases, leaving 10 bases not matched to a gene. CDR3 length: 15 residues. Looked up from germline, CDR1 is MNHNY and CDR2 is SVGAGI (reference sequence). This CDR3 reads CASSNPGQGTAPLHF. CDR3 sequence (DNA): TGTGCCAGCAGTAACCCGGGACAGGGAACTGCACCCCTCCACTTT.

The genes are TRBV19 and TRBJ1-2; a weak D match, TRBD1 (6 bases). The V end lost 10 bases, the J end lost 8 bases, and 20 bases lay between the germline ends. The CDR3 runs 13 residues. The germline CDR1 and CDR2 sequences are LNHDA and SQIVND (reference sequence). The chain's CDR3 is CATKDLWGQGYTF. As DNA, the CDR3 is TGTGCCACTAAGGACCTTTGGGGGCAAGGCTACACCTTC.

This clone was counted ten times or more. The V and J genes are TRBV5-4 and TRBJ2-2, with TRBD2 identical over 7 bases. The CDR3 consists of 14 residues. Germline V CDR1 and CDR2: SGHNT, YYREEE (reference sequence). J lost 6 bases, V lost 3 bases, and 5 bases had no gene match. As DNA, the CDR3 is TGTGCCAGCAGCTATAGGGAGGGGCCCGGGGAGCTGTTTTTT. Its translation is CASSYREGPGELFF.

The J gene is TRBJ2-1, the V gene TRBV5-4; maybe TRBD1 (5 bases). CDR3 length: 11 amino acids. Trimming stripped 4 bases from V and 8 bases from J, with 7 bases between. Germline loops: CDR1 SGHNT, CDR2 YYREEE (reference sequence). The CDR3 region is CASSGADEQFF. The DNA of the CDR3 is TGTGCCAGCAGCGGGGCGGATGAGCAGTTCTTC.